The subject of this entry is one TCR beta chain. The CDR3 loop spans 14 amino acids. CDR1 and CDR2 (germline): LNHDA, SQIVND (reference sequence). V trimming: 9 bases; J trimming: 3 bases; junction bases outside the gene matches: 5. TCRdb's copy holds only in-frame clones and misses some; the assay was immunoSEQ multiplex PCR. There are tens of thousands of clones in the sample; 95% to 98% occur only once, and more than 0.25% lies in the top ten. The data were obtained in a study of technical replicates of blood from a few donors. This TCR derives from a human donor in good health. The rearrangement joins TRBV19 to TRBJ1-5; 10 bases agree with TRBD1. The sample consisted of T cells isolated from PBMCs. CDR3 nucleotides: TGTGCCAGCAGGGACAGGGGCGACAATCAGCCCCAGCATTTT. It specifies CASRDRGDNQPQHF.